Below, 25 T cell receptor beta chains from the same sample are listed, as sequenced in a study of T cell changes during pregnancy in multiple sclerosis. The assay was immunoSEQ multiplex PCR, and TCRdb's table has in-frame clones only and misses some. Of 25,000 to 35,000 clones listed, 89% are singletons. The sample was CD8+ T cells from peripheral blood mononuclear cells, taken in the second trimester of pregnancy. The receptors originated from a female donor with multiple sclerosis, enrolled in a pregnancy study.

This chain links TRBV27 with TRBJ2-1, with D perhaps matching TRBD2 (6 bases). The V end lost 7 bases, the J end lost 15 bases, and 22 bases lay between the germline ends. The germline V gene encodes CDR1 MNHEY and CDR2 SMNVEV (reference sequence). This CDR3 comprises 13 residues. CDR3 loop: CASTLTGGPRLFF. CDR3 nucleotides: TGTGCCAGCACCCTTACCGGGGGTCCTAGGCTGTTCTTC.

The chain has TRBV11-2 and TRBJ2-3, with 10 bases matching TRBD2. From germline, CDR1 is SGHAT and CDR2 FQNNGV. V lost 4 bases, J lost 5 bases, and 9 bases stayed unmatched. The CDR3 extends over 16 amino acids. The CDR3 loop is CASSSTRGTSVDTQYF. CDR3 DNA: TGTGCCAGCAGCTCCACCCGGGGGACTAGCGTAGATACGCAGTATTTT.

The V and J genes are TRBV27 and TRBJ2-3; TRBD2 matches at 7 bases. Germline CDR1 MNHEY, CDR2 SMNVEV (reference sequence). V trimming: 4 bases; J trimming: 8 bases; junction bases outside the gene matches: 21. The CDR3 is 18 amino acids. The CDR3 spells CASSSTRITRRESGTQYF. For the CDR3, the DNA is TGTGCCAGCAGTTCCACAAGGATTACTCGGCGGGAGAGCGGTACGCAGTATTTT.

The chain links TRBV4-1 to TRBJ2-1, with no clear D. Trimming cost V 0 bases and J 5 bases, with 11 bases left between them. Germline CDR1 reads MGHRA; CDR2 reads YSYEKL. The CDR3 has 15 residues. CDR3 loop: CASSQEPGSHNEQFF. CDR3 bases: TGCGCCAGCAGCCAAGAACCCGGGTCCCACAATGAGCAGTTCTTC.

The V call is TRBV5-1, the J call TRBJ1-4; a possible D gene is TRBD1 (6 bases). V lost 5 bases to trimming and J lost 2 bases, with 13 bases between them. CDR1 and CDR2 (germline): SGHRS, YFSETQ. The CDR3 loop spans 15 amino acids. This CDR3 reads CASSPRGATNEKLFF. The DNA of the CDR3 is TGCGCCAGCAGTCCACGGGGGGCGACTAATGAAAAACTGTTTTTT.

The gene calls are TRBV12-5 and TRBJ1-1; D gene ambiguous. V lost 0 bases to trimming and J lost 1 base, with 9 bases between them. The CDR3 spans 15 residues. CDR1 LGHNT and CDR2 FRNRAP come from the germline V gene. The CDR3 reads CASGLVIRENTEAFF. In DNA form, the CDR3 reads TGTGCTAGTGGTTTGGTAATTCGAGAGAACACTGAAGCTTTCTTT.

The V call is TRBV27, the J call TRBJ2-1, with D unclear. The germline V gene has CDR1 MNHEY and CDR2 SMNVEV (reference sequence). V lost 2 bases and J 5 bases, leaving 7 bases between the germline ends. This CDR3 is built from 13 residues. The CDR3 sequence: CASSLQIHNEQFF. In DNA, the CDR3 is TGTGCCAGCAGTTTACAGATCCACAATGAGCAGTTCTTC.

The chain joins TRBV9 to TRBJ2-3, with D possibly being TRBD2 (6 bases). Between the trimmed V and J ends, which lost 0 bases and 10 bases, there was a span of 12 bases. Germline loops: CDR1 SGDLS, CDR2 YYNGEE. CDR3 length equals 13 residues. This CDR3 is CASSVVVGGPQYF. The CDR3 bases are TGTGCCAGCAGCGTAGTGGTGGGAGGTCCGCAGTATTTT.

The rearrangement links TRBV6-1 to TRBJ2-7, with 7 bases that match TRBD1. Germline V gene data show CDR1 as MNHNS and CDR2 as SASEGT. V was clipped by 1 base and J by 2 bases; unmatched bases: 5. This CDR3 region has 15 residues. For the CDR3, the DNA is TGTGCCAGCAGTGAAGGGACAGGCCTAACCTACGAGCAGTACTTC. Residues: CASSEGTGLTYEQYF.

The rearrangement joins TRBV5-6 to TRBJ2-7; 11 positions match TRBD2. CDR1 is SGHDT, CDR2 YYEEEE, per germline. The CDR3 has 16 residues. Trimming at V came to 2 bases and at J to 0 bases, leaving 4 bases not matched to a gene. CDR3 nucleotides: TGTGCCAGCAGCTTAAAACTAGCGGGGGCCTCCTACGAGCAGTACTTC. Translation gives CASSLKLAGASYEQYF. Drawing the rest from reference TRBV5-6 and TRBJ2-7, the complete variable domain is DAGVTQSPTHLIKTRGQQVTLRCSPKSGHDTVSWYQQALGQGPQFIFQYYEEEERQRGNFPDRFSGHQFPNYSSELNVNALLLGDSALYLCASSLKLAGASYEQYFGPGTRLTVT.

The V and J genes are TRBV19 and TRBJ2-1, with 7 bases lining up with TRBD1. Germline assignment: CDR1 LNHDA and CDR2 SQIVND (reference sequence). V shed 3 bases and J 3 bases; nucleotides not matched to a gene: 8. The CDR3 length is 16 residues. The CDR3 nucleotides are TGTGCCAGTAGTATCACACCCGGGACAGTCTACAATGAGCAGTTCTTC. Its translation: CASSITPGTVYNEQFF.

The chain links TRBV7-3 to TRBJ2-1; TRBD2 matches at 13 bases. The CDR3 consists of 14 residues. With V trimmed by 3 bases and J by 7 bases, 0 bases remained unmatched. CDR1 and CDR2 from the germline V gene are SGHTA and FQGTGA. The CDR3 loop is CASSLGLAGNEQFF. The CDR3 DNA reads as TGTGCCAGCAGCTTGGGACTAGCGGGAAATGAGCAGTTCTTC.

The chain uses TRBV19 and TRBJ1-1; 7 nucleotides line up with TRBD1. The V gene's germline CDR1 is LNHDA and CDR2 SQIVND (reference sequence). J was trimmed by 6 bases and V by 5 bases; bases with no gene match: 9. The CDR3 is made up of 14 amino acids. The CDR3 DNA follows: TGTGCCAGTAGTGCCCGTCCAGGGGGGCCTGAAGCTTTCTTT. This gives the protein CASSARPGGPEAFF.

Remarks on this clone: This could be a read error, since a much larger clone is one nucleotide away. The J gene is TRBJ1-1, the V gene TRBV4-3; TRBD1 agrees at 10 bases. V trimming: 5 bases; J trimming: 0 bases; junction bases outside the gene matches: 3. The germline V gene has CDR1 LGHNA and CDR2 YSLEER. The CDR3 runs 15 residues. The CDR3 protein is CASSYGTGVNTEAFF. CDR3 nucleotide sequence: TGCGCCAGCAGCTACGGGACAGGGGTGAACACTGAAGCTTTCTTT.

V usage is TRBV14 and J usage is TRBJ2-1; 9 bases are a match to TRBD2. CDR3 length: 15 amino acids. Trimming at V came to 3 bases and at J to 9 bases, leaving 9 bases not matched to a gene. From germline, CDR1 is SGHDN and CDR2 FVKESK. The CDR3 here is CASSQGSGSIGEQFF. Here the CDR3 DNA reads TGTGCCAGCAGCCAGGGTAGCGGGAGTATTGGTGAGCAGTTCTTC.

V and J are TRBV11-1 and TRBJ1-2; TRBD1 matches 9 bases. V gave up 4 bases and J gave up 7 bases; unmatched junction bases: 13. This CDR3 region has 16 residues. CDR1 and CDR2 from the germline V gene are SGHAT and FQDESV (reference sequence). CDR3 nucleotide sequence: TGTGCCAGCAGCTCCTTACTTGGGACAGGGTTGCGTGGCTACACCTTC. Residues: CASSSLLGTGLRGYTF.

The J gene is TRBJ2-1, the V gene TRBV11-3; 13 bases fit TRBD2. The trim removed 5 bases at V and 8 bases at J, leaving 6 bases unmatched. The CDR3 totals 15 residues. Germline values: CDR1 SGHNT, CDR2 YENEEA. CDR3 sequence reads: CASSQLAGGMYEQFF. CDR3 sequence (DNA): TGTGCCAGCAGCCAACTAGCGGGAGGGATGTATGAGCAGTTCTTC.

The rearrangement joins TRBV4-2 to TRBJ2-7; D might be TRBD2 (5 bases). Germline V gives CDR1 LGHNA, CDR2 YNFKEQ. Trimming pared 0 bases from V and 3 bases from J, leaving 15 bases between. The CDR3 runs 16 residues. The CDR3 here is CASSQEPPPGDYEQYF. Written as DNA, the CDR3 is TGTGCCAGCAGCCAAGAGCCCCCCCCCGGGGACTACGAGCAGTACTTC.

The rearrangement links TRBV27 to TRBJ1-5; 7 positions agree with TRBD1. The CDR3 runs 14 residues. Germline trimming cut 5 bases from V and 2 bases from J; bases unmatched to any gene: 3. CDR1 and CDR2 from the germline V gene are MNHEY and SMNVEV (reference sequence). The CDR3 DNA is TGTGCCAGCAGTCTAGGGGGCGGCAATCAGCCCCAGCATTTT. This translates into CASSLGGGNQPQHF.

This chain joins TRBV28 and TRBJ1-2; D remains unclear. CDR1 and CDR2 from the germline V gene are MDHEN and SYDVKM. Trimming pared 5 bases from V and 5 bases from J, leaving 24 bases between. This CDR3 region has 17 residues. Written as DNA, the CDR3 is TGTGCCAGCAGTGGTAGGCTACGCGGCAGTAGCTCATATGGCTACACCTTC. Amino acids: CASSGRLRGSSSYGYTF.

The rearrangement joins TRBV29-1 to TRBJ1-5; D might be TRBD1 (6 bases). V was shortened by 3 bases and J by 1 base, with 16 bases between the two germline ends. The germline V gene encodes CDR1 SQVTM and CDR2 ANQGSEA. The CDR3 totals 16 residues. The CDR3 reads CSVDKTGSSSNQPQHF. The CDR3, as DNA: TGCAGCGTTGATAAGACAGGTTCATCAAGCAATCAGCCCCAGCATTTT.

The genes are TRBV27 and TRBJ2-7, with TRBD1 identical over 7 bases. This CDR3 spans 14 amino acids. CDR1 is MNHEY, CDR2 SMNVEV, per germline (reference sequence). The J segment lost 5 bases and the V segment lost 5 bases, leaving 9 bases of the junction unmatched. CDR3 in amino acids: CASSPNDRADEQYF. The CDR3 nucleotides are TGTGCCAGCAGTCCCAACGACAGGGCCGACGAGCAGTACTTC.

This rearrangement joins TRBV28 to TRBJ2-5, with TRBD2 identical over 9 bases. The V and J ends lost 3 bases and 1 base, in that order; junction bases with no gene match: 6. Looked up from germline, CDR1 is MDHEN and CDR2 is SYDVKM. The CDR3 is 16 residues long. The CDR3 DNA is TGTGCCAGCAGTTTCAGTAGCGGGAGCTTCCAAGAGACCCAGTACTTC. It encodes CASSFSSGSFQETQYF.

This chain joins TRBV4-1 and TRBJ2-1, with D maybe TRBD1 (6 bases). The CDR3 contains 15 residues. Trimming took 4 bases from V and 2 from J, leaving 12 bases between them. CDR1 MGHRA and CDR2 YSYEKL come from the germline V gene. This CDR3 reads CASSPRQETYNEQFF. The CDR3 DNA reads TGCGCCAGCAGCCCTCGACAGGAGACCTACAATGAGCAGTTCTTC.

The rearrangement joins TRBV6-5 to TRBJ2-7, with TRBD1 identical over 8 bases. Looked up from germline, CDR1 is MNHEY and CDR2 is SVGAGI. The length of the CDR3 is 14 residues. Unmatched junction bases numbered 4, after V lost 5 bases and J lost 1 base. Here the CDR3 DNA reads TGTGCCAGCAGTCCACAGGGGGTATCCTACGAGCAGTACTTC. Amino acid sequence: CASSPQGVSYEQYF.